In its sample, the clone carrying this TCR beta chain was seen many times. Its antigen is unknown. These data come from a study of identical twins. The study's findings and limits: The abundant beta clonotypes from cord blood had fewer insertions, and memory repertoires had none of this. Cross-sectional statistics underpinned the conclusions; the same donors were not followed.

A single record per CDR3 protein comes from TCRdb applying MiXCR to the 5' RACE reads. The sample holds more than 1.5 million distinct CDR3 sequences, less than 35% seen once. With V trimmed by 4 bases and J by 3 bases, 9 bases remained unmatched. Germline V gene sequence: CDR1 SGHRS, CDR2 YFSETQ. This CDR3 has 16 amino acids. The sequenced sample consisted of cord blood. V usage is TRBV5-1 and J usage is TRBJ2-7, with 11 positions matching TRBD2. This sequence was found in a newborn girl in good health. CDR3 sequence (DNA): TGCGCCAGCAGCGTCAGGGGACTAGCGGCCTTCTACGAGCAGTACTTC. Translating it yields CASSVRGLAAFYEQYF.